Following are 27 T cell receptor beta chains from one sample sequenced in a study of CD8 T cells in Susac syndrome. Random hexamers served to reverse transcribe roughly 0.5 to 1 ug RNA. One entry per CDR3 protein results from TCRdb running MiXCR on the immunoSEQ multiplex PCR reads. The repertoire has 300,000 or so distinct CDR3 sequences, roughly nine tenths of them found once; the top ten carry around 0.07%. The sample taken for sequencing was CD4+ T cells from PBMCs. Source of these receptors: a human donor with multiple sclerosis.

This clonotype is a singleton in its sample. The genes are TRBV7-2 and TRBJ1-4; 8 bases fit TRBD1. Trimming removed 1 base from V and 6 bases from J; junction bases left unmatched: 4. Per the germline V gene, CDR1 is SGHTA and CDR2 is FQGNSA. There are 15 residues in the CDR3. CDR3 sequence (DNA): TGTGCCAGCAGCTTAGGTGGCAGGGGGCATGAAAAACTGTTTTTT. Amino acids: CASSLGGRGHEKLFF.

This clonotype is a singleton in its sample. The CDR3 sequence: CASSPVVTGNSQPQHF. The CDR3 nucleotides read TGTGCCAGCTCACCGGTCGTGACAGGGAACAGTCAGCCCCAGCATTTT. The chain links TRBV18 to TRBJ1-5, with 7 bases identical to TRBD1. The ends lost 3 bases at V and 6 bases at J; junction bases unmatched: 11. CDR1 and CDR2 (germline): KGHSH, LQKENI. The CDR3 has 16 amino acids.

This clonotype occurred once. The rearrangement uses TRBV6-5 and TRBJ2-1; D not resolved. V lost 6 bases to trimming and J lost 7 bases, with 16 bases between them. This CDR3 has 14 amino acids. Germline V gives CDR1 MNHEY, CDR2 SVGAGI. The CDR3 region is CASSSVNTPNEQFF. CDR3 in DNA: TGTGCCAGCAGCTCCGTTAACACCCCGAATGAGCAGTTCTTC.

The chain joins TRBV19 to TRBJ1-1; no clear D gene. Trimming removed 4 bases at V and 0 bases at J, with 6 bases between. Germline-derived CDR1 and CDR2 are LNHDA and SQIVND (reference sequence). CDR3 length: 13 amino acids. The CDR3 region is CASSRAVNTEAFF. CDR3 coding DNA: TGTGCCAGTAGTAGGGCGGTGAACACTGAAGCTTTCTTT.

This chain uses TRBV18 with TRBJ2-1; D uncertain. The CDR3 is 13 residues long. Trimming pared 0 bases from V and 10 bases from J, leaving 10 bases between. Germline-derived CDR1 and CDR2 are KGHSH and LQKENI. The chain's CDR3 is CASSPPVGREQFF. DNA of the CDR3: TGTGCCAGCTCACCACCGGTCGGACGGGAGCAGTTCTTC.

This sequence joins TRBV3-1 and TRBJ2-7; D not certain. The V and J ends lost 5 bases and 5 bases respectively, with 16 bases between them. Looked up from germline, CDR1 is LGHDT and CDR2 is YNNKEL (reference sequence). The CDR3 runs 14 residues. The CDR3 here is CASSSSPPLDEQYF. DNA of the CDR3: TGTGCCAGCAGCAGTAGTCCTCCTCTCGACGAGCAGTACTTC.

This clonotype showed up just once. CDR3 sequence (DNA): TGTGCCAGCAGTGCTTTCGGGACAGGGGAAGAGACCCAGTACTTC. It is translated as CASSAFGTGEETQYF. The chain combines TRBV6-1 with TRBJ2-5; 10 bases align to TRBD1. Germline CDR1 reads MNHNS; CDR2 reads SASEGT. The CDR3 spans 15 residues. The J segment lost 3 bases and the V segment lost 4 bases, leaving 5 bases of the junction unmatched.

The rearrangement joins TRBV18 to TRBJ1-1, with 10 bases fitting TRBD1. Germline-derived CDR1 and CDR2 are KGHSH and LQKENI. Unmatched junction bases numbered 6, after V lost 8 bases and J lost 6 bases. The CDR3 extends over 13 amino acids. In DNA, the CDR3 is TGTGCCAGCAAAGGGACAGGGGCCCCTGAAGCTTTCTTT. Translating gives CASKGTGAPEAFF.

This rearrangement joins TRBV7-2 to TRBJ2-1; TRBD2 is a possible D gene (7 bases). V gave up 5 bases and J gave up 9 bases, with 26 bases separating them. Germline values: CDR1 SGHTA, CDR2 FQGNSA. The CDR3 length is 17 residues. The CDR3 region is CASSPPGASGKGGEQFF. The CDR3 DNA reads TGTGCCAGCAGCCCGCCCGGGGCTAGCGGAAAGGGGGGTGAGCAGTTCTTC.

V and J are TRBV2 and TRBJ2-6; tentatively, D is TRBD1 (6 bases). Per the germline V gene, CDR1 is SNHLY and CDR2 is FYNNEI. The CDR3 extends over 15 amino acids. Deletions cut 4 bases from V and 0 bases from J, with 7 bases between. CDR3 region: CASSARGSGANVLTF. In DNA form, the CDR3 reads TGTGCCAGCAGTGCCAGGGGCTCTGGGGCCAACGTCCTGACTTTC. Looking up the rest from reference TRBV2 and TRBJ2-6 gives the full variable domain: EPEVTQTPSHQVTQMGQEVILRCVPISNHLYFYWYRQILGQKVEFLVSFYNNEISEKSEIFDDQFSVERPDGSNFTLKIRSTKLEDSAMYFCASSARGSGANVLTFGAGSRLTVL.

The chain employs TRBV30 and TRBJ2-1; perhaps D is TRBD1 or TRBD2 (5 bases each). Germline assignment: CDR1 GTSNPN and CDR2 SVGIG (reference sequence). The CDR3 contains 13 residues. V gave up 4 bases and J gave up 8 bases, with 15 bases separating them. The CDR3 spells CAWKRPGTDEQFF. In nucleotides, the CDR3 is TGTGCCTGGAAGCGTCCAGGGACGGATGAGCAGTTCTTC.

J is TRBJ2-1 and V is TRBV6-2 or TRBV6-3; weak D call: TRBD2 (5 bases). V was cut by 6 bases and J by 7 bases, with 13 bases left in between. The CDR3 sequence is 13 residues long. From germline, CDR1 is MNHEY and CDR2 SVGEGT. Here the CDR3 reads CASSATIRNEQFF. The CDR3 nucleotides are TGTGCCAGCAGCGCGACTATTCGGAATGAGCAGTTCTTC.

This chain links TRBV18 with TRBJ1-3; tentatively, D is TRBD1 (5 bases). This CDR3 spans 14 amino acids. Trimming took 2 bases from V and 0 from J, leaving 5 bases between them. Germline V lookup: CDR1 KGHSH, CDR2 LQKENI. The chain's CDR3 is CASSPGASGNTIYF. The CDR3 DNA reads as TGTGCCAGCTCACCAGGGGCCTCTGGAAACACCATATATTTT.

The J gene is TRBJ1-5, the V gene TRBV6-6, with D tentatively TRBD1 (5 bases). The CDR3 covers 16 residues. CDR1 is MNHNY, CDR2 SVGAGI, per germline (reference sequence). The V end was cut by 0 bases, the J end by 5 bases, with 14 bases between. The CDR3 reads CASSYSSPQGHQPQHF. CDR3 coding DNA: TGTGCCAGCAGTTACTCTTCCCCTCAGGGCCATCAGCCCCAGCATTTT.

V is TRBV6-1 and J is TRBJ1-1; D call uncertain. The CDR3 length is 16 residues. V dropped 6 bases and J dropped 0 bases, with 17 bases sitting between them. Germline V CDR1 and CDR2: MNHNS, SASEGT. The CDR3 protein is CASSDAPGNLNTEAFF. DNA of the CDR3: TGTGCCAGCAGCGACGCCCCGGGGAATCTGAACACTGAAGCTTTCTTT.

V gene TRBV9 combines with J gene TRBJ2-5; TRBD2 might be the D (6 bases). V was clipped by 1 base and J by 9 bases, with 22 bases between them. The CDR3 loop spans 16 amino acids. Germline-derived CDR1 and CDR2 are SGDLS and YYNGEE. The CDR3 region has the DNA TGTGCCAGCAGCGTAAACGTCGGTCAGGGTGGAGGGGCCCAGTACTTC. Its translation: CASSVNVGQGGGAQYF. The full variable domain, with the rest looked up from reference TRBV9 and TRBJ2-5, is DSGVTQTPKHLITATGQRVTLRCSPRSGDLSVYWYQQSLDQGLQFLIQYYNGEERAKGNILERFSAQQFPDLHSELNLSSLELGDSALYFCASSVNVGQGGGAQYFGPGTRLLVL.

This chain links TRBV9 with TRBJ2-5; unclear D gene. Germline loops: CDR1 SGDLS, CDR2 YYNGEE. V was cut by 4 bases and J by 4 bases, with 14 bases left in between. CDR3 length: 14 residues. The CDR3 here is CASSPDRSRETQYF. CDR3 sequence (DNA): TGTGCCAGCAGCCCGGACCGGTCTCGAGAGACCCAGTACTTC.

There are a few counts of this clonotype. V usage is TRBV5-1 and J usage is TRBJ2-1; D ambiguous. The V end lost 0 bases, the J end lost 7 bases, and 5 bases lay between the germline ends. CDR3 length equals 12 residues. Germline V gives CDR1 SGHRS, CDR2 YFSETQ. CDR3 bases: TGCGCCAGCAGCTTGGATGTGAATGAGCAGTTCTTC. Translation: CASSLDVNEQFF.

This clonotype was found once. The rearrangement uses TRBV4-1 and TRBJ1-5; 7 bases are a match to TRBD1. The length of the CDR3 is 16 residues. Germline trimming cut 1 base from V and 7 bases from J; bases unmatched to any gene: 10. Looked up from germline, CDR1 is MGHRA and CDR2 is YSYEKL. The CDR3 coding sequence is TGCGCCAGCAGCCAAGGGGGGGTAGGGGGCGGGCAGCCCCAGCATTTT. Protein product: CASSQGGVGGGQPQHF.

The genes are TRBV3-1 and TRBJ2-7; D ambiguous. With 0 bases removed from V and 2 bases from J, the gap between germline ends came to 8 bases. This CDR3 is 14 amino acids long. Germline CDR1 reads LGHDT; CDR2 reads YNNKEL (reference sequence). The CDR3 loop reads CASSQDPLAYEQYF. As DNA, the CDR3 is TGTGCCAGCAGCCAAGACCCCCTAGCCTACGAGCAGTACTTC.

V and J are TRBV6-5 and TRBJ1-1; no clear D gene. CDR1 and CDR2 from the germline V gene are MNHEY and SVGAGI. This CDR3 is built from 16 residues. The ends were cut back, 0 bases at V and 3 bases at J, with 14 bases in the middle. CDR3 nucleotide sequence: TGTGCCAGCAGTTACTCGTGGAACATTTGGGACACTGAAGCTTTCTTT. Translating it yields CASSYSWNIWDTEAFF.

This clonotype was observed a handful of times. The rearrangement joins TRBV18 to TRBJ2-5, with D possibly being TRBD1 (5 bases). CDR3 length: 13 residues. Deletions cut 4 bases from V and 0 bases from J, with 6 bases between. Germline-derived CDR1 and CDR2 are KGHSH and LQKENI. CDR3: CASSQGYQETQYF. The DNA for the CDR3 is TGTGCCAGCTCACAGGGGTACCAAGAGACCCAGTACTTC.

For the CDR3, the DNA is TGCGCCAGCAGGTACTCCTCAACTGATGGCTACACCTTC. This codes for CASRYSSTDGYTF. The chain is built from TRBV10-2 and TRBJ1-2; D is unclear. Per the germline V gene, CDR1 is WSHSY and CDR2 is SAAADI. With 6 bases removed from V and 6 bases from J, the gap between germline ends came to 14 bases. This CDR3 contains 13 residues.

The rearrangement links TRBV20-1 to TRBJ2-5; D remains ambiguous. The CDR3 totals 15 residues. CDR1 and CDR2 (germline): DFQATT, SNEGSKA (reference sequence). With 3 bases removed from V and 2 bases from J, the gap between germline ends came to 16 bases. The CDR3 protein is CSASSPAGRQETQYF. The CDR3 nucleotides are TGCAGTGCTAGTTCCCCCGCCGGGCGACAAGAGACCCAGTACTTC.

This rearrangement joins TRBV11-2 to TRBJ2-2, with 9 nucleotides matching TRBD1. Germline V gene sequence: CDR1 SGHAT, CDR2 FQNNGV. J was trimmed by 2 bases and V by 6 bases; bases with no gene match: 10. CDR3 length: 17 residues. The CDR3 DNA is TGTGCCAGCAGGGCCTTTTCGGGACAGGGAAACACCGGGGAGCTGTTTTTT. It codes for CASRAFSGQGNTGELFF.

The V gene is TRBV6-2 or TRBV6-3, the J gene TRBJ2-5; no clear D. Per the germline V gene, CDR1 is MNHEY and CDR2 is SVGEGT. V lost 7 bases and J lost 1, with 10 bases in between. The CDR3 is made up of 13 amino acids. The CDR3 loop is CASNRPFQETQYF. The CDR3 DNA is TGTGCCAGCAACCGACCGTTCCAAGAGACCCAGTACTTC.

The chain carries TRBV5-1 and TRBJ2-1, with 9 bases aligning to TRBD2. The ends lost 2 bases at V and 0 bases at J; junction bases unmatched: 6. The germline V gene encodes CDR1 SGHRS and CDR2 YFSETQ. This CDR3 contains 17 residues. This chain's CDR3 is CASSLRLAATSYNEQFF. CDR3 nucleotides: TGCGCCAGCAGCTTACGACTAGCGGCAACCTCCTACAATGAGCAGTTCTTC.